These 30 T cell receptor beta chains were all obtained from the same sample, sequenced in a study of radiation and T cells in renal cell carcinoma. This sample's time point: blood 2 weeks post-SBRT. The treatment denotes: 15 Gy SBRT to primary tumor, nephrectomy 4 weeks later. TCRdb keeps only in-frame clones here, not all; method: immunoSEQ multiplex PCR. This sample carries under 150,000 clones, roughly 77% of them seen once, and the ten largest clones take approximately 2%. Sequences were derived from blood, sampled from a patient whose treatment included radiotherapy and nephrectomy. Every receptor here comes from a woman aged 55 to 70 with renal cell carcinoma.

V is TRBV5-5 and J is TRBJ1-2; 7 positions agree with TRBD1. Trimming cost V 4 bases and J 6 bases; bases outside gene matches: 6. The CDR3 spans 13 residues. Germline CDR1 SGHKS, CDR2 YYEKEE (reference sequence). The CDR3 loop reads CASSTGTAHGYTF. Here the CDR3 DNA reads TGTGCCAGCAGCACTGGGACAGCGCATGGCTACACCTTC.

The chain uses TRBV19 and TRBJ2-3; 8 bases are shared with TRBD1. Germline-derived CDR1 and CDR2 are LNHDA and SQIVND (reference sequence). After removal of 4 bases from V and 9 bases from J, the junction contained 6 bases not matched to a gene. CDR3 size: 13 residues. The CDR3 nucleotides are TGTGCCAGTAGTACGGACAGGGAAGGGACGCAGTATTTT. This translates into CASSTDREGTQYF.

This clone was counted a few times. The gene calls are TRBV5-6 and TRBJ1-4; D remains unclear. V lost 7 bases and J lost 3, with 4 bases in between. In germline, CDR1 is SGHDT, CDR2 YYEEEE. The CDR3 loop spans 11 amino acids. The CDR3 nucleotides are TGTGCCAGCGTCTCTAATGAAAAACTGTTTTTT. Protein product: CASVSNEKLFF.

This chain connects TRBV5-1 to TRBJ2-7; D may match TRBD1 or TRBD2 (5 bases each). The CDR3 length is 15 residues. Germline-derived CDR1 and CDR2 are SGHRS and YFSETQ. Trimming removed 6 bases from V and 2 bases from J, with 18 bases in between. The CDR3 spells CASTRGDDPTYEQYF. The CDR3 coding sequence is TGCGCCAGCACCCGAGGGGACGACCCGACCTACGAGCAGTACTTC.

The chain uses TRBV19 and TRBJ1-2; D remains ambiguous. V shed 3 bases and J shed 2 bases, with 10 bases lying between them. Germline V CDR1 and CDR2: LNHDA, SQIVND (reference sequence). The CDR3 contains 14 residues. CDR3: CASSIDGVNYGYTF. The DNA for the CDR3 is TGTGCCAGTAGTATTGATGGGGTGAACTATGGCTACACCTTC.

V usage is TRBV7-9 and J usage is TRBJ2-7, with TRBD2 identical over 8 bases. The J segment lost 0 bases and the V segment lost 1 base, leaving 8 bases of the junction unmatched. The CDR3 contains 17 residues. Germline loops: CDR1 SEHNR, CDR2 FQNEAQ (reference sequence). CDR3 coding DNA: TGTGCCAGCAGCTTAGAGGGGAAAGCGGGGGACTCCTACGAGCAGTACTTC. Encoded protein: CASSLEGKAGDSYEQYF.

This chain links TRBV11-2 with TRBJ2-5, with 8 positions matching TRBD2. This CDR3 spans 14 amino acids. The trim removed 7 bases at V and 6 bases at J, leaving 10 bases unmatched. Germline assignment: CDR1 SGHAT and CDR2 FQNNGV. CDR3 nucleotide sequence: TGTGCCAGCATTGCTTCGGGGGGGCCAAAGACCCAGTACTTC. Translation gives CASIASGGPKTQYF.

CDR3 in amino acids: CASSLLGLGTEAFF. The CDR3 DNA reads as TGCGCCAGCAGCTTGCTGGGGCTCGGGACTGAAGCTTTCTTT. The chain recombines TRBV5-1 with TRBJ1-1, with TRBD1 as a possible D gene (5 bases). The CDR3 loop spans 14 amino acids. Germline CDR1 and CDR2: SGHRS and YFSETQ. V lost 1 base and J 5 bases, leaving 12 bases between the germline ends. The whole variable domain, remainder taken from reference TRBV5-1 and TRBJ1-1, is KAGVTQTPRYLIKTRGQQVTLSCSPISGHRSVSWYQQTPGQGLQFLFEYFSETQRNKGNFPGRFSGRQFSNSRSEMNVSTLELGDSALYLCASSLLGLGTEAFFGQGTRLTVV.

This chain joins TRBV5-1 and TRBJ1-1; D not certain. Germline values: CDR1 SGHRS, CDR2 YFSETQ. Trimming took 4 bases from V and 3 from J, leaving 10 bases between them. This CDR3 region has 13 residues. The chain's CDR3 is CASSPQLYTEAFF. The CDR3 DNA follows: TGCGCCAGCAGCCCCCAACTATACACTGAAGCTTTCTTT.

The chain joins TRBV19 to TRBJ2-7; a possible D gene is TRBD2 (6 bases). Germline-derived CDR1 and CDR2 are LNHDA and SQIVND (reference sequence). The ends were cut back, 5 bases at V and 7 bases at J, with 18 bases in the middle. The CDR3 runs to 14 residues. CDR3 sequence: CASSRGTLKGEQYF. CDR3 coding DNA: TGTGCCAGTAGTCGCGGGACTCTGAAAGGAGAGCAGTACTTC.

The rearrangement joins TRBV19 to TRBJ1-5; 8 bases map to TRBD1. The CDR3 is made up of 15 amino acids. The V and J ends lost 1 base and 6 bases, in that order; junction bases with no gene match: 5. Looked up from germline, CDR1 is LNHDA and CDR2 is SQIVND (reference sequence). The CDR3 spells CASSIGETGVQPQHF. The CDR3 nucleotides are TGTGCCAGTAGTATAGGGGAGACAGGGGTTCAGCCCCAGCATTTT.

The CDR3 sequence is CASSTVPGNSPLHF. The DNA for the CDR3 is TGTGCCAGCTCGACAGTTCCGGGGAATTCACCCCTCCACTTT. The chain carries TRBV19 and TRBJ1-6; possible D gene TRBD1, 5 bases. The germline V and J ends were trimmed by 9 bases and 7 bases, with 16 bases remaining between them. The CDR3 sequence is 14 residues long. Germline assignment: CDR1 LNHDA and CDR2 SQIVND (reference sequence).

To note about this clone: No DNA is shown, since the ends of the CDR3 on it are uncertain; the CDR3 is the one TCRdb lists. This chain links TRBV29-1 with TRBJ2-7; TRBD2 was called by the table and not checked on the DNA. Germline V lookup: CDR1 SQVTM, CDR2 ANQGSEA. The CDR3 is made up of 13 amino acids, end residues included. The CDR3 is CSVGTGSSYEQCF.

The gene calls are TRBV5-1 and TRBJ2-1; D uncertain. Germline values: CDR1 SGHRS, CDR2 YFSETQ. V was trimmed by 4 bases and J by 6 bases, leaving 8 bases between them. This CDR3 has 12 amino acids. The CDR3 coding sequence is TGCGCCAGCAGCGCCAGGAGCAATGAGCAGTTCTTC. Translation gives CASSARSNEQFF. The full variable domain, rest sourced from reference TRBV5-1 and TRBJ2-1, is KAGVTQTPRYLIKTRGQQVTLSCSPISGHRSVSWYQQTPGQGLQFLFEYFSETQRNKGNFPGRFSGRQFSNSRSEMNVSTLELGDSALYLCASSARSNEQFFGPGTRLTVL.

This clone turned up a few times. CDR3 sequence reads: CASRSRGALYEQYF. The CDR3 DNA sequence: TGTGCCAGCAGGTCCCGCGGGGCCTTATACGAGCAGTACTTC. The chain links TRBV28 to TRBJ2-7; the D gene is possibly TRBD2 (6 bases). V shed 6 bases and J shed 4 bases, with 16 bases lying between them. Germline V gene sequence: CDR1 MDHEN, CDR2 SYDVKM. The CDR3 sequence is 14 residues long.

The chain employs TRBV19 and TRBJ1-5, with 8 bases identical to TRBD1. The CDR3 covers 16 residues. Germline V lookup: CDR1 LNHDA, CDR2 SQIVND (reference sequence). J lost 5 bases, V lost 5 bases, and 11 bases had no gene match. CDR3 DNA: TGTGCCAGTAGTTTCGGGGGGGCAGGGGGCGATCAGCCCCAGCATTTT. It encodes CASSFGGAGGDQPQHF.

J is TRBJ1-5 and V is TRBV19, with D perhaps matching TRBD1 (6 bases). The CDR3 sequence is 14 residues long. V shed 7 bases and J shed 3 bases, with 13 bases lying between them. Germline values: CDR1 LNHDA, CDR2 SQIVND (reference sequence). CDR3 DNA: TGTGCCAGTACCACAGGGTTCGACAATCAGCCCCAGCATTTT. Translated, it gives CASTTGFDNQPQHF.

This chain links TRBV5-1 with TRBJ2-1; D perhaps matches TRBD2 (6 bases). Germline V gene sequence: CDR1 SGHRS, CDR2 YFSETQ. The CDR3 is 16 amino acids. V was shortened by 0 bases and J by 2 bases, with 12 bases between the two germline ends. Written as DNA, the CDR3 is TGCGCCAGCAGCTTGGTATGGGGAGGAGCCTACAATGAGCAGTTCTTC. Protein sequence: CASSLVWGGAYNEQFF.

CDR3 residues: CASNRGAYQETQYF. The CDR3 DNA follows: TGCGCCAGCAATAGGGGGGCATATCAAGAGACCCAGTACTTC. The V gene is TRBV5-1, the J gene TRBJ2-5; D assignment may be TRBD1 or TRBD2 (6 bases each). Trimming shortened V by 6 bases and J by 2 bases, and 14 bases separated the two germline ends. Germline V gene sequence: CDR1 SGHRS, CDR2 YFSETQ. The CDR3 contains 14 residues.

For this clone: The junction shows a germline mismatch at one end, possibly a read error. The genes are TRBV5-4 and TRBJ2-7; D tentatively reads TRBD1 or TRBD2 (5 bases each). The length of the CDR3 is 15 residues. Germline values: CDR1 SGHNT, CDR2 YYREEE (reference sequence). The chain's CDR3 is CTSSLGVLRTHEQYF. The CDR3 DNA is TGTACCAGCAGCTTGGGGGTCCTACGAACCCACGAGCAGTACTTC.

The rearrangement uses TRBV28 and TRBJ2-2; D is unresolved. Per the germline V gene, CDR1 is MDHEN and CDR2 is SYDVKM. This CDR3 spans 14 amino acids. Between the trimmed V and J ends, which lost 5 bases and 2 bases, there was a span of 9 bases. CDR3 sequence reads: CASSRADNTGELFF. CDR3 nucleotides: TGTGCCAGCAGTCGGGCTGACAACACCGGGGAGCTGTTTTTT.

This clone was counted a single time. V usage is TRBV10-3 and J usage is TRBJ2-1; D may correspond to TRBD1 or TRBD2 (5 bases each). The CDR3 is 15 residues long. The ends were cut back, 5 bases at V and 10 bases at J, with 21 bases in the middle. Germline V gene data show CDR1 as ENHRY and CDR2 as SYGVKD. The CDR3 DNA reads TGTGCCATCAGTCCCGGGGACCCCCCGCGGCGGGAGCAGTTCTTC. This encodes CAISPGDPPRREQFF.

J is TRBJ1-3 and V is TRBV5-8; unclear D gene. V lost 4 bases and J lost 0, with 11 bases in between. This CDR3 contains 15 residues. CDR1 is SGHTS, CDR2 YDEGEE, per germline. CDR3 DNA sequence: TGTGCCAGCAGCGTCCCTACAGCCTCTGGAAACACCATATATTTT. It codes for CASSVPTASGNTIYF.

In this sample, this clone turned up once. The chain has TRBV19 and TRBJ2-5, with 11 bases fitting TRBD1. Trimming removed 6 bases from V and 5 bases from J; junction bases left unmatched: 8. Germline loops: CDR1 LNHDA, CDR2 SQIVND (reference sequence). The CDR3 is made up of 15 amino acids. CDR3: CASRASDRGRETQYF. CDR3 DNA sequence: TGTGCCAGTAGGGCTTCGGACAGGGGGCGGGAGACCCAGTACTTC.

This chain links TRBV28 with TRBJ1-2, with D tentatively TRBD1 (5 bases). Trimming removed 6 bases from V and 4 bases from J, with 15 bases in between. Germline loops: CDR1 MDHEN, CDR2 SYDVKM. The CDR3 runs to 14 residues. The CDR3 is CASSPTDGGYGYTF. DNA of the CDR3: TGTGCCAGCAGCCCTACTGACGGGGGCTATGGCTACACCTTC.

This clone occurred a few times. The genes are TRBV4-1 and TRBJ2-7; 13 bases fit TRBD2. Trimming removed 1 base from V and 6 bases from J; junction bases left unmatched: 6. Germline V gene lookup returns CDR1 MGHRA and CDR2 YSYEKL. The CDR3 runs to 16 residues. The CDR3 loop reads CASSQGLAGGLGEQYF. CDR3 coding DNA: TGCGCCAGCAGCCAAGGACTAGCGGGAGGCTTGGGCGAGCAGTACTTC.

The J gene is TRBJ2-3, the V gene TRBV5-1; 7 bases match TRBD1. V was pared by 4 bases and J by 2 bases, with 4 bases of the junction left unmatched. Looked up from germline, CDR1 is SGHRS and CDR2 is YFSETQ. The length of the CDR3 is 14 residues. Written as DNA, the CDR3 is TGCGCCAGCAGCACCGGACAGGTCACAGATACGCAGTATTTT. Translation: CASSTGQVTDTQYF. Using reference TRBV5-1 and TRBJ2-3 for the parts outside the CDR3, the full variable domain is KAGVTQTPRYLIKTRGQQVTLSCSPISGHRSVSWYQQTPGQGLQFLFEYFSETQRNKGNFPGRFSGRQFSNSRSEMNVSTLELGDSALYLCASSTGQVTDTQYFGPGTRLTVL.

The chain couples TRBV18 to TRBJ2-2; 12 nucleotides line up with TRBD1. The J segment lost 2 bases and the V segment lost 2 bases, leaving 0 bases of the junction unmatched. The germline gives CDR1 KGHSH, CDR2 LQKENI. The CDR3 has 16 residues. CDR3 nucleotides: TGTGCCAGCTCACCAGGGACAGGGGGCAACACCGGGGAGCTGTTTTTT. This codes for CASSPGTGGNTGELFF.

This chain links TRBV7-2 with TRBJ1-4; D is possibly TRBD1 (6 bases). Per germline, CDR1 SGHTA and CDR2 FQGNSA. The CDR3 loop spans 14 amino acids. V was clipped by 4 bases and J by 4 bases, with 10 bases between them. CDR3 in DNA: TGTGCCAGCAGCTCGGGACATCATAATGAAAAACTGTTTTTT. Translated, it gives CASSSGHHNEKLFF.

The CDR3 loop reads CASSLKAAEGEKLFF. CDR3 DNA sequence: TGTGCCAGCAGTCTTAAAGCCGCGGAGGGCGAAAAACTGTTTTTT. The rearrangement links TRBV6-4 to TRBJ1-4, with unresolved D. The CDR3 is 15 residues long. Looked up from germline, CDR1 is MRHNA and CDR2 is SNTAGT. Trimming pared 5 bases from V and 8 bases from J, leaving 18 bases between.